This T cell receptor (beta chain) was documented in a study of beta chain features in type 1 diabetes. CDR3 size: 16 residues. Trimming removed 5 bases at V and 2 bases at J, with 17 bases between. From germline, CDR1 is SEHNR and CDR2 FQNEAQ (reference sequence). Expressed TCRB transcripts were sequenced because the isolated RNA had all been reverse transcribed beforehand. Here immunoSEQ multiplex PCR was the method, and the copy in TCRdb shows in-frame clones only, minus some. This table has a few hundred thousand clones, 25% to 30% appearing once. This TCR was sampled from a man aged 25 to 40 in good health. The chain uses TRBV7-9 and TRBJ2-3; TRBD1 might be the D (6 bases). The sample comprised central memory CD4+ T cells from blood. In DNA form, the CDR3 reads TGTGCCAGCAGCGGGCCAGCCAGGGGATCCACAGATACGCAGTATTTT. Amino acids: CASSGPARGSTDTQYF.